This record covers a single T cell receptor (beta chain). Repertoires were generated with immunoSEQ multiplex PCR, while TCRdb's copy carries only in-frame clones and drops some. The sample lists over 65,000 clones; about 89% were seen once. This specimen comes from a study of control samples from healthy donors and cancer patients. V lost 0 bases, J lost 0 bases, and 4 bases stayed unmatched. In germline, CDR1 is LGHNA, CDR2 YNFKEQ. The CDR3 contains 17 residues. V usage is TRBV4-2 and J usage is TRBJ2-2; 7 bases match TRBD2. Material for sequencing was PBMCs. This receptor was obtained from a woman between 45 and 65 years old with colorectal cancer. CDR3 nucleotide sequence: TGTGCCAGCAGCCAAGAAATGGGGACTACGAACACCGGGGAGCTGTTTTTT. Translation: CASSQEMGTTNTGELFF.